This T cell receptor beta chain was recovered during a study of CD8+ T cells in alopecia areata. On the study more broadly: Tofacitinib was given for 6 to 18 months, then stopped for 6 months. Study conclusions and caveats: Sequencing of scalp samples also captures resident alphabeta T cells of normal skin.

Treatment: oral pan-JAK inhibitor, 5-10 mg twice daily. V dropped 4 bases and J dropped 5 bases, with 16 bases sitting between them. Germline CDR1 is SGDLS and CDR2 is YYNGEE. This CDR3 has 15 amino acids. RNA was isolated and reverse transcribed to cDNA, the sequencing template. Repertoires were generated with immunoSEQ multiplex PCR, while TCRdb's copy carries only in-frame clones and drops some. Here the sample spans about 210,000 clones, 50% to 70% being singletons. As concerns this clone: Antigen unknown.

The source material was CD4+ T cells sorted from blood, sampled at week 4, from a patient treated with tofacitinib. The chain is built from TRBV9 and TRBJ1-3; D possibly corresponds to TRBD1 (6 bases). The TCR originated in a human donor with alopecia areata. The CDR3 region has the DNA TGTGCCAGCAGCCCACCGGACAGAGAGAGAAACACCATATATTTT. Protein: CASSPPDRERNTIYF.